This entry is about one T cell receptor beta chain. What it recognizes is unknown. The authors obtained over 95% purity in all sorted populations. The data were taken from a study of beta chain features in type 1 diabetes. Between the trimmed V and J ends, which lost 5 bases and 8 bases, there was a span of 15 bases. The length of the CDR3 is 12 residues. From germline, CDR1 is SQVTM and CDR2 ANQGSEA. Study-wide points: Within each of all four CD4+ subsets, Type 1 diabetes patients had TCRB CDR3s that were moderately but significantly shorter.

The sequenced template was cDNA made from the entire isolated RNA. The data were produced by immunoSEQ multiplex PCR, yet TCRdb's version contains in-frame clones alone and is incomplete. In the table there are about 340,000 clones, 13% of which are singletons. The receptor's source is a woman younger than 35 with type 1 diabetes. V usage is TRBV29-1 and J usage is TRBJ1-2; no clear D. Sequencing used naive CD4+ T cells from blood. The CDR3 DNA sequence: TGCAGCGTTATTCGGGGTTCCTCGGGCTACACCTTC. Residues: CSVIRGSSGYTF.